A selection of T cell receptor beta chains follows, all from one sample in a study of T cells expressing NK-cell markers. TCRdb reprocessed the 5' RACE reads and keeps a single row for each CDR3 protein, giving no DNA. The table lists more than 400,000 distinct CDR3 sequences. Sequenced input: blood T cells: a sorted CD56 or NKG2C T cell subset, CD4+ or CD8+ T cells, or bulk PBMC T cells (not recorded which). Receptor source: a woman aged 18-70 years in good health. CDR3s include the opening cysteine and the closing phenylalanine or tryptophan.

CDR3 protein	V gene	J gene
CASHDQGVGEKLFF	TRBV6-2/TRBV6-3	TRBJ1-4
CASSLPGLAASTDTQYF	TRBV3-1	TRBJ2-3
CASSLVGPLGYGYTF	TRBV27	TRBJ1-2
CAATSGSSTDTQYF	TRBV30	TRBJ2-3
CASRPTGAAFQETQYF	TRBV6-1	TRBJ2-5
CASSKPQGNNEQFF	TRBV7-9	TRBJ2-1
CSARGSLAGLTDTQYF	TRBV20-1	TRBJ2-3
CASSLGTSNQPQHF	TRBV5-1	TRBJ1-5
CASSKNILTSGVSNEQFF	TRBV11-2	TRBJ2-1
CSASNSAYEQYF	TRBV20-1	TRBJ2-7
CASSQLAGDQETQYF	TRBV4-2	TRBJ2-5
CANGVGANTGELFF	TRBV7-2	TRBJ2-2
CASSENEGLTDTQYF	TRBV10-1	TRBJ2-3
CSARAMGHNNEKLFF	TRBV20-1	TRBJ1-4
CASRPTGDYQETQYF	TRBV5-1	TRBJ2-5
CASSQEWGGSSYEQYF	TRBV3-1	TRBJ2-7
CSAKKGGNQPQHF	TRBV20-1	TRBJ1-5
CASSHSDEQFF	TRBV19	TRBJ2-1
CSARDSTAEQFF	TRBV20-1	TRBJ2-1
CASSLGSQGGGYTF	TRBV5-1	TRBJ1-2
CASSWDYAWSPLHF	TRBV28	TRBJ1-6
CAWSVNRRDEAFF	TRBV30	TRBJ1-1
CASSRGTSGSTDTQYF	TRBV7-2	TRBJ2-3
CASSLGAMNTEAFF	TRBV27	TRBJ1-1
CASIQPGGYQQYF	TRBV6-1	TRBJ2-7
CASSLQRGPYGYTF	TRBV6-1	TRBJ1-2
CSFVQLASGGYTF	TRBV29-1	TRBJ1-2
CASSQEGGGYDTQYF	TRBV4-2	TRBJ2-3
CASSTQGTSFGANVLTF	TRBV6-1	TRBJ2-6
CASSYPTANTEAFF	TRBV6-2/TRBV6-3	TRBJ1-1
CASSQVLTSGYEQYF	TRBV4-2	TRBJ2-7
CASCHRQETQYF	TRBV11-1	TRBJ2-5